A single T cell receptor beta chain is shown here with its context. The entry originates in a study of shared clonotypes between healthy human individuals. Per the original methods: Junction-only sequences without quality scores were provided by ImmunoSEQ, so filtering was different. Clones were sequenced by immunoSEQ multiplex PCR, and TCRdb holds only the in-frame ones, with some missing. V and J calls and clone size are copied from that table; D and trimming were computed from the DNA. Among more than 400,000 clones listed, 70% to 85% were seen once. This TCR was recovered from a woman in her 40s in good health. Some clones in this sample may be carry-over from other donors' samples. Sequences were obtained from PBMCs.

The chain's CDR3 is CASSIALVSAYEQYF. The CDR3 nucleotides are TGTGCCAGTAGTATCGCCTTAGTTTCCGCTTACGAGCAGTACTTC. The J gene is TRBJ2-7, the V gene TRBV19; D is unresolved. CDR1 and CDR2 (germline): LNHDA, SQIVND (reference sequence). The CDR3 runs to 15 residues. Between the trimmed V and J ends, which lost 3 bases and 4 bases, there was a span of 16 bases.